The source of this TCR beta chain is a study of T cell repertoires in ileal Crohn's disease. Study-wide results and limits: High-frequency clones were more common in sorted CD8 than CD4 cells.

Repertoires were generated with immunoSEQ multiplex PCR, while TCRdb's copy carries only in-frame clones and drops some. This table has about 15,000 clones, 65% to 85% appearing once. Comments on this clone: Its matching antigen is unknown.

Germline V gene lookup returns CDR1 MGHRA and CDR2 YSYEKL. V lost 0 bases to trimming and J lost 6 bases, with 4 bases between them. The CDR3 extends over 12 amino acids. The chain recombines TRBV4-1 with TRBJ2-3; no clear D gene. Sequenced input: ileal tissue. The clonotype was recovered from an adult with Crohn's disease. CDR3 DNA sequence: TGCGCCAGCAGCCAAGAACAGGATACGCAGTATTTT. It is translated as CASSQEQDTQYF.